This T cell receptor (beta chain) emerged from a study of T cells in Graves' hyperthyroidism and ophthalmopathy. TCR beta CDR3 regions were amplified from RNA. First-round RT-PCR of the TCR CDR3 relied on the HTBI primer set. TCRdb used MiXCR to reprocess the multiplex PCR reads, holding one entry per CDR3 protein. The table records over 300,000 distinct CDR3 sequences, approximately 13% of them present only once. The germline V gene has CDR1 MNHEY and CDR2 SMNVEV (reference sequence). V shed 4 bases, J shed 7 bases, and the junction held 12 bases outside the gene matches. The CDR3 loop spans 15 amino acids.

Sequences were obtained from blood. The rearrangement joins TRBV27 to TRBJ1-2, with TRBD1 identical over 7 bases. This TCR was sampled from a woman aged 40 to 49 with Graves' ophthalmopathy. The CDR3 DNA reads TGTGCCAGCAGTTCCGGATCACAGGGGACACCTGGCTACACCTTC. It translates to CASSSGSQGTPGYTF.